One sample yielded the 20 T cell receptor beta chains listed below, sequenced in a study of prognosis after radiotherapy for stage I lung cancer. Two-round multiplex PCR, the amplification method, yielded TCR beta CDR3 from genomic DNA. Primers specific to each TRBV and TRBJ gene drove first-round PCR. MiXCR, run by TCRdb on the multiplex PCR reads, gives a single entry per CDR3 protein. The sample gives roughly 13,000 distinct CDR3 sequences, 28% of which show up once; less than 14% is in the top ten. The sequencing here drew on PBMCs, taken before or after stereotactic body radiation therapy (not recorded which). The receptor set was obtained from a donor aged 50 or older with non-small cell lung cancer.

This clonotype is medium-sized (0.01 to 0.1%) in the sample. The rearrangement joins TRBV7-3 to TRBJ2-1, with 7 bases identical to TRBD2. V dropped 2 bases and J dropped 9; count of bases not matched to a gene: 4. CDR3 length: 13 amino acids. The germline V gene has CDR1 SGHTA and CDR2 FQGTGA. CDR3: CASSLAGVTEQFF. CDR3 coding DNA: TGTGCCAGCAGCTTAGCGGGAGTCACTGAGCAGTTCTTC.

This clonotype has at least ten counts. V is TRBV29-1 and J is TRBJ2-5; 8 nucleotides match TRBD1. CDR3 length: 12 residues. CDR1 and CDR2 from the germline V gene are SQVTM and ANQGSEA. V lost 4 bases to trimming and J lost 5 bases; unmatched junction nucleotides: 3. The CDR3 bases are TGCAGCGTTGGACAGGGGTGGGAGACCCAGTACTTC. It translates to CSVGQGWETQYF.

The chain is built from TRBV7-9 and TRBJ2-1; D could derive from TRBD1 or TRBD2 (7 bases each). V lost 11 bases and J 2 bases, leaving 22 bases between the germline ends. The CDR3 has 16 amino acids. Germline CDR1 SEHNR, CDR2 FQNEAQ (reference sequence). CDR3 DNA sequence: TGTGCCGGCATCCCTGGGGGGGGGACAGCCTACAATGAGCAGTTCTTC. It codes for CAGIPGGGTAYNEQFF.

With regard to this clonotype: Given a much more abundant clone one base away, this may be a read error. The chain uses TRBV20-1 and TRBJ2-1; the D is unclear. The CDR3 has 10 amino acids. CDR1 is DFQATT, CDR2 SNEGSKA, per germline (reference sequence). In DNA form, the CDR3 reads TGCAGTGCTAGACATGGTGGGTGGCTCTTC. Its translation: CSARHGGWLF.

By share of the sample, this clonotype is medium-sized. The chain combines TRBV5-1 with TRBJ2-1, with 9 bases aligning to TRBD2. The J segment lost 9 bases and the V segment lost 6 bases, leaving 13 bases of the junction unmatched. CDR1 is SGHRS, CDR2 YFSETQ, per germline. There are 15 residues in the CDR3. CDR3 loop: CASILSAGGPGEQFF. CDR3 DNA sequence: TGCGCCAGCATCCTTTCTGCGGGAGGGCCGGGTGAGCAGTTCTTC.

Ten or more counts support this clonotype. The V and J genes are TRBV5-1 and TRBJ2-7; 7 nucleotides align to TRBD2. Per germline, CDR1 SGHRS and CDR2 YFSETQ. CDR3 length: 13 amino acids. The ends lost 2 bases at V and 7 bases at J; junction bases unmatched: 6. This CDR3 reads CASSFGREREQYF. The DNA for the CDR3 is TGCGCCAGCAGCTTTGGGCGGGAGAGGGAGCAGTACTTC.

Points on this clonotype: This probably arose from a read error, given a far larger clone one base away. The V call is TRBV28, the J call TRBJ2-1, with D hard to call. Germline CDR1 is MDHEN and CDR2 is SYDVKM. V shed 2 bases and J shed 10 bases, with 24 bases lying between them. CDR3 length: 17 amino acids. The CDR3 spells CASSLTPLKHSSYEQFF. Here the CDR3 DNA reads TGTGCCAGCAGTTTAACCCCACTAAAACACTCCTCCTACGAGCAGTTCTTC.

This clonotype has just a few counts. It may be a read error: a sequence one base away is much more abundant. This sequence joins TRBV2 and TRBJ2-5; D is uncertain. This CDR3 is built from 12 residues. CDR1 is SNHLY, CDR2 FYNNEI, per germline. DNA of the CDR3: TGTGTCAGCAGTTACAGTCAAGAGACCCAGTACTTC. Translated: CVSSYSQETQYF.

This clonotype qualifies as medium-sized (0.01 to 0.1%). The V call is TRBV28, the J call TRBJ2-5; possibly TRBD1 or TRBD2 for D (6 bases each). Germline V gene data show CDR1 as MDHEN and CDR2 as SYDVKM. Between the trimmed V and J ends, which lost 8 bases and 2 bases, there was a span of 12 bases. This CDR3 has 13 amino acids. The CDR3 DNA is TGTGCCAGCGGGCAGGGGAGGCAAGAGACCCAGTACTTC. Its translation is CASGQGRQETQYF. Using reference TRBV28 and TRBJ2-5 for the parts outside the CDR3, the full variable domain is DVKVTQSSRYLVKRTGEKVFLECVQDMDHENMFWYRQDPGLGLRLIYFSYDVKMKEKGDIPEGYSVSREKKERFSLILESASTNQTSMYLCASGQGRQETQYFGPGTRLLVL.

This clonotype was counted many times. The V call is TRBV18, the J call TRBJ2-5, with 8 bases matching TRBD1. Per germline, CDR1 KGHSH and CDR2 LQKENI. V gave up 3 bases and J gave up 0 bases; unmatched junction bases: 0. There are 14 residues in the CDR3. This CDR3 is CASSPTGDQETQYF. The CDR3 DNA follows: TGTGCCAGCTCACCGACAGGGGACCAAGAGACCCAGTACTTC.

By frequency in the sample, this clonotype is medium-sized. The rearrangement uses TRBV11-2 and TRBJ1-1; D is perhaps TRBD1 (5 bases). V lost 6 bases and J 6 bases, leaving 14 bases between the germline ends. From germline, CDR1 is SGHAT and CDR2 FQNNGV. The CDR3 loop spans 13 amino acids. CDR3 loop: CASSFSGRAEAFF. The CDR3 region has the DNA TGTGCCAGCAGTTTTTCAGGGAGGGCTGAAGCTTTCTTT.

This clonotype has ten or more counts. The chain has TRBV7-8 and TRBJ2-2, with TRBD2 matching over 7 bases. V lost 3 bases and J lost 1; bases outside the gene matches: 5. CDR1 and CDR2 (germline): SGHVS, FQNEAQ. CDR3 size: 16 residues. The CDR3 DNA follows: TGTGCCAGCAGCTTTGGGGCTAGCGGGAACACCGGGGAGCTGTTTTTT. It yields the protein CASSFGASGNTGELFF.

The chain has TRBV24-1 and TRBJ2-3; D call uncertain. This CDR3 has 14 residues. The V gene lost 8 bases and the J gene lost 1 base, with 12 bases spanning the gap. The germline V gene encodes CDR1 KGHDR and CDR2 SFDVKD. In nucleotides, the CDR3 is TGTGCCACCAACGAAGGCACGTGCACAGATACGCAGTATTTT. Its translation is CATNEGTCTDTQYF.

There are many counts of this clonotype. The V gene is TRBV27, the J gene TRBJ2-1; the D call may be TRBD1 or TRBD2 (5 bases each). V gave up 0 bases and J gave up 0 bases, with 15 bases separating them. CDR1 and CDR2 (germline): MNHEY, SMNVEV (reference sequence). The CDR3 consists of 18 residues. The CDR3 loop is CASSLSQRGPGSYNEQFF. The CDR3 DNA reads as TGTGCCAGCAGTTTATCGCAGAGGGGCCCTGGCTCCTACAATGAGCAGTTCTTC.

This clonotype was observed at least ten times. The chain couples TRBV20-1 to TRBJ2-3; 10 bases map to TRBD2. The germline gives CDR1 DFQATT, CDR2 SNEGSKA (reference sequence). V lost 3 bases, J lost 6 bases, and 6 bases stayed unmatched. The CDR3 loop spans 14 amino acids. CDR3 in amino acids: CSASSGRAADTQYF. CDR3 sequence (DNA): TGCAGTGCTAGCAGCGGGAGGGCAGCGGATACGCAGTATTTT.

The sample holds many counts of this clonotype. V usage is TRBV20-1 and J usage is TRBJ2-7; D might be TRBD1 (5 bases). Trimming removed 3 bases at V and 2 bases at J, with 17 bases between. CDR1 and CDR2 from the germline V gene are DFQATT and SNEGSKA (reference sequence). This CDR3 has 15 amino acids. CDR3 protein: CSARMGLSSTYEQYF. CDR3 bases: TGCAGTGCTAGGATGGGGCTTAGCTCCACCTACGAGCAGTACTTC.

At least ten counts were recorded for this clonotype. The rearrangement uses TRBV11-2 and TRBJ2-7; 9 bases agree with TRBD2. Germline CDR1 reads SGHAT; CDR2 reads FQNNGV. Losses at the gene ends were 3 bases for V and 4 bases for J; bases not matched to a gene: 10. The CDR3 is 16 residues long. The CDR3 DNA is TGTGCCAGCAGCTTCAGAGGGCGGGAGGGCTTTTACGAGCAGTACTTC. It codes for CASSFRGREGFYEQYF. Variable domain in full (rest from reference TRBV11-2 and TRBJ2-7): EAGVAQSPRYKIIEKRQSVAFWCNPISGHATLYWYQQILGQGPKLLIQFQNNGVVDDSQLPKDRFSAERLKGVDSTLKIQPAKLEDSAVYLCASSFRGREGFYEQYFGPGTRLTVT.

By share, this clonotype ranks as medium-sized (0.01 to 0.1%). V and J are TRBV5-1 and TRBJ2-1; 14 bases line up with TRBD2. Germline V gene lookup returns CDR1 SGHRS and CDR2 YFSETQ. Trimming at V came to 4 bases and at J to 3 bases, leaving 6 bases not matched to a gene. CDR3 length: 17 residues. The CDR3, as DNA: TGCGCCAGCAGCGCCGGGACTAGCGGGAGTGGCTACAATGAGCAGTTCTTC. It is translated as CASSAGTSGSGYNEQFF. Based on the CDR3 plus reference TRBV5-1 and TRBJ2-1, the full variable domain is KAGVTQTPRYLIKTRGQQVTLSCSPISGHRSVSWYQQTPGQGLQFLFEYFSETQRNKGNFPGRFSGRQFSNSRSEMNVSTLELGDSALYLCASSAGTSGSGYNEQFFGPGTRLTVL.

By sample share, this clonotype is medium-sized (0.01 to 0.1%). The chain employs TRBV5-1 and TRBJ2-1; 8 bases are a match to TRBD2. The CDR3 length is 14 residues. The V and J ends lost 8 bases and 4 bases, in that order; junction bases with no gene match: 8. In germline, CDR1 is SGHRS, CDR2 YFSETQ. CDR3 loop: CASTGLGGYNEQFF. The CDR3 DNA is TGCGCCAGTACGGGACTAGGAGGGTACAATGAGCAGTTCTTC.

This clonotype occurred many times. The chain joins TRBV4-1 to TRBJ2-1; 8 positions match TRBD2. This CDR3 has 16 residues. The V and J ends lost 3 bases and 7 bases, in that order; junction bases with no gene match: 11. Germline loops: CDR1 MGHRA, CDR2 YSYEKL. The CDR3 DNA sequence: TGCGCCAGCAGCCAGGCCCTCGGGGGGGTGAGAAATGAGCAGTTCTTC. It translates to CASSQALGGVRNEQFF.